This entry is about one T cell receptor (beta chain). The data are from a study of shared clonotypes between healthy human individuals. Here immunoSEQ multiplex PCR was the method, and the copy in TCRdb shows in-frame clones only, minus some. The top ten clones hold around 12% of a sample with about half a million clones, around four fifths of them seen once. Sequences were obtained from PBMCs. This TCR came from a middle-aged woman in good health. Some clones in this sample may be carry-over from other donors' samples.

The CDR3 sequence is CASSPQGPSSGNTIYF. CDR3 sequence (DNA): TGTGCCAGCAGCCCCCAGGGACCGAGCTCTGGAAACACCATATATTTT. This chain uses TRBV11-2 with TRBJ1-3; maybe TRBD1 (5 bases). Deletions cut 5 bases from V and 0 bases from J, with 14 bases between. This CDR3 contains 16 residues. The germline V gene encodes CDR1 SGHAT and CDR2 FQNNGV.